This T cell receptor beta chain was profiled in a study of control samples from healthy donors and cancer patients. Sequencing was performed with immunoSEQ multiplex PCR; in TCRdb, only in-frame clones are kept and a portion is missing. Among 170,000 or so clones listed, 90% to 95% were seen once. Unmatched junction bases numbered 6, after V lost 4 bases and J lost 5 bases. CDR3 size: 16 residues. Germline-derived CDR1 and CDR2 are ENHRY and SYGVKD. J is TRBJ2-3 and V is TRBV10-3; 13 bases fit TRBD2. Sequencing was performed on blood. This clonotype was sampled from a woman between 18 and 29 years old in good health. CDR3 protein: CAISGTTSGGGDTQYF. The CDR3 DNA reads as TGTGCCATCAGTGGAACAACTAGCGGGGGGGGAGATACGCAGTATTTT.